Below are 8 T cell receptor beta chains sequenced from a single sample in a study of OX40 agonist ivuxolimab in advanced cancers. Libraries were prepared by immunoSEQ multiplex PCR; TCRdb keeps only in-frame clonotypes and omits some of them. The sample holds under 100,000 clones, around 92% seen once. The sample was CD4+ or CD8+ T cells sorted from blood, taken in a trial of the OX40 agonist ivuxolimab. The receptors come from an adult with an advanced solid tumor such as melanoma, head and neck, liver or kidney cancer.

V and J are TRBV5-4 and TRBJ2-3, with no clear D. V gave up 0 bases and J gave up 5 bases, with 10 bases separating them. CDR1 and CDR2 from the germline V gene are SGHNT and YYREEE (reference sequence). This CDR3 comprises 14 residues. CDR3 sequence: CASSLELGVDTQYF. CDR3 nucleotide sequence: TGTGCCAGCAGCTTGGAACTGGGCGTAGATACGCAGTATTTT.

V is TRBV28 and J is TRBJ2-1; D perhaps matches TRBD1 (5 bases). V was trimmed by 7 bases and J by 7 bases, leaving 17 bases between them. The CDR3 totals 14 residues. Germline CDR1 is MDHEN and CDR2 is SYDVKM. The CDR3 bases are TGTGCCAGCATCCCTCCCGGCAGGGAAAATGAGCAGTTCTTC. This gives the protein CASIPPGRENEQFF.

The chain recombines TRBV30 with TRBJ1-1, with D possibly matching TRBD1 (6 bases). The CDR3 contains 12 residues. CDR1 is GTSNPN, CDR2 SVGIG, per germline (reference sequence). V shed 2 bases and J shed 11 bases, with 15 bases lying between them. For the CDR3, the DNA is TGTGCCTGGAGTCCGGGACCCCAGGGGGCTTTCTTT. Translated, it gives CAWSPGPQGAFF.

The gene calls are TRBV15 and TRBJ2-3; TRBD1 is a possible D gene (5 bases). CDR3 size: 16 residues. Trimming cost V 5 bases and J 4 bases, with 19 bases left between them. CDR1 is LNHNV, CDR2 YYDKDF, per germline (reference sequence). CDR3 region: CATSPRQRQNADTQYF. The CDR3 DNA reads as TGTGCCACCAGCCCACGACAGCGTCAAAACGCAGATACGCAGTATTTT.

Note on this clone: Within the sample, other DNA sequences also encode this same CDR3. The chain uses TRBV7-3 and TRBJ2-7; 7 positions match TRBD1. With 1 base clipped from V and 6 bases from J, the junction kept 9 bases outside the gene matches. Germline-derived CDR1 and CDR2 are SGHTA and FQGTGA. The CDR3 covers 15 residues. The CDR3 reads CASSLRGRAGGEQYF. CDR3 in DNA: TGTGCCAGCAGCTTAAGGGGGCGGGCAGGGGGCGAGCAGTACTTC.

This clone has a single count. The CDR3 nucleotides are TGTGCCAGCAGCCCCCTTCGGACAGGGGGGCAGTTCTTC. Protein: CASSPLRTGGQFF. The chain carries TRBV14 and TRBJ2-1; 10 bases are shared with TRBD1. The length of the CDR3 is 13 residues. Germline CDR1 is SGHDN and CDR2 is FVKESK. The V and J ends lost 4 bases and 12 bases, in that order; junction bases with no gene match: 6.

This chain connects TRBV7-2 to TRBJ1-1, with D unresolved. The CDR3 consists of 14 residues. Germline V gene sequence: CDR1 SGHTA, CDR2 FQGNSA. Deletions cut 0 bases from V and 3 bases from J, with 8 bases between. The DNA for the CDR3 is TGTGCCAGCAGCTTAGCGCGAGGGTACACTGAAGCTTTCTTT. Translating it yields CASSLARGYTEAFF.

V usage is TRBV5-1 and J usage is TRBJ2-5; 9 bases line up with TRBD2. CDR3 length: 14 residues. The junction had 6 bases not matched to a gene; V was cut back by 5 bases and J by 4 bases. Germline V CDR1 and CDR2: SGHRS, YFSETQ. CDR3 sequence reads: CASSLAGGGETQYF. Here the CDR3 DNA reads TGCGCCAGCAGTCTCGCGGGAGGGGGAGAGACCCAGTACTTC.